This T cell receptor beta chain was identified in a study of cytomegalovirus exposure and HLA in healthy donors. In the study overall: A prior study identified 117 million unique TCR beta sequences from 190 million or so T cells. General study points: A later analysis found most CMV-associated TCR beta chains apparently HLA-restricted.

To note about this clone: The antigen is unknown.

With 5 bases removed from V and 1 base from J, the gap between germline ends came to 15 bases. This CDR3 has 15 residues. CDR1 is LNHDA, CDR2 SQIVND, per germline (reference sequence). Primers: 60 Vbeta forward and 13 Jbeta reverse. TCRdb's table, derived via immunoSEQ multiplex PCR, lists solely in-frame clones and lacks some. Its table records some 70,000 clones. This sequence was found in a man aged 40-55 years in good health and CMV-seronegative. This chain uses TRBV19 with TRBJ2-7; tentatively, D is TRBD2 (6 bases). The sample was PBMCs. CDR3 DNA sequence: TGTGCCAGTAGTTTGAGGGACTCCTATTCCTACGAGCAGTACTTC. This codes for CASSLRDSYSYEQYF.